The 12 T cell receptor beta chains reported below all come from one sample, sequenced in a study of shared clonotypes between healthy human individuals. Libraries were prepared by immunoSEQ multiplex PCR; TCRdb keeps only in-frame clonotypes and omits some of them. The sample contains 2 million to 2.5 million clones, approximately 94% of which appear only once. Sequenced sample: naive CD4+ T cells sorted from blood. Specified subset: CD45RA+ positively selected. All receptors come from a man between 18 and 29 years old in good health.

The genes are TRBV19 and TRBJ2-1; possible D gene TRBD2, 5 bases. This CDR3 spans 16 amino acids. Trimming took 6 bases from V and 5 from J, leaving 20 bases between them. CDR1 and CDR2 from the germline V gene are LNHDA and SQIVND (reference sequence). CDR3 protein: CASSNQRTHIDNEQFF. The CDR3, as DNA: TGTGCCAGTAGCAATCAGAGGACTCATATTGACAATGAGCAGTTCTTC.

With regard to this clone: One junction end disagrees with the germline gene, perhaps due to a read error. The chain joins TRBV7-7 to TRBJ2-5, with 9 bases aligning to TRBD1. Germline V lookup: CDR1 SSHAT, CDR2 FNYEAQ (reference sequence). The CDR3 covers 15 residues. CDR3 in amino acids: CASSSWDREGETQYF. The CDR3 nucleotides read TGTGCTAGCAGCTCCTGGGACAGGGAAGGAGAGACCCAGTACTTC.

The rearrangement joins TRBV30 to TRBJ2-3; D ambiguous. This CDR3 has 14 residues. Germline CDR1 GTSNPN, CDR2 SVGIG (reference sequence). Between the trimmed V and J ends, which lost 0 bases and 4 bases, there was a span of 11 bases. Written as DNA, the CDR3 is TGTGCCTGGAGTGTACGTGGGTTCGCAGATACGCAGTATTTT. Translation gives CAWSVRGFADTQYF.

This chain joins TRBV14 and TRBJ2-7; no clear D. Germline V gene sequence: CDR1 SGHDN, CDR2 FVKESK. V was shortened by 6 bases and J by 6 bases, with 12 bases between the two germline ends. The length of the CDR3 is 12 residues. This chain's CDR3 is CASRGLAAEQYF. CDR3 DNA sequence: TGTGCCAGCAGAGGGTTAGCCGCCGAGCAGTACTTC.

A single count supports this clone. The chain carries TRBV10-3 and TRBJ2-7; tentatively, D is TRBD1 or TRBD2 (5 bases each). Trimming pared 3 bases from V and 3 bases from J, leaving 15 bases between. Germline CDR1 and CDR2: ENHRY and SYGVKD. This CDR3 spans 15 amino acids. CDR3 nucleotide sequence: TGTGCCATCAGTGAATCGGGACCCGACATCTACGAGCAGTACTTC. Translation: CAISESGPDIYEQYF.

V is TRBV6-5 and J is TRBJ1-6, with 10 bases aligning to TRBD1. The CDR3 extends over 15 amino acids. Germline V gene lookup returns CDR1 MNHEY and CDR2 SVGAGI. J gave up 11 bases and V 2 bases, and 6 bases lay outside the gene matches. The CDR3 region is CASSYAGTGETPLHF. The CDR3 DNA follows: TGTGCCAGCAGTTACGCCGGGACAGGGGAGACACCCCTCCACTTT.

The chain uses TRBV11-2 and TRBJ2-2; TRBD2 agrees at 12 bases. V lost 1 base, J lost 6 bases, and 9 bases stayed unmatched. Per the germline V gene, CDR1 is SGHAT and CDR2 is FQNNGV. This CDR3 contains 18 residues. CDR3 protein: CASSLAGASGRAAGELFF. CDR3 DNA: TGTGCCAGCAGCTTAGCGGGAGCTAGCGGGAGGGCCGCCGGGGAGCTGTTTTTT.

This chain joins TRBV30 and TRBJ1-1; the D gene is possibly TRBD1 (5 bases). CDR1 is GTSNPN and CDR2 is SVGIG in the germline V gene (reference sequence). The CDR3 loop spans 15 amino acids. The ends were cut back, 2 bases at V and 1 base at J, with 14 bases in the middle. The CDR3 coding sequence is TGTGCCTGGAGTTCCCTGGGACGGAAGAACACTGAAGCTTTCTTT. It encodes CAWSSLGRKNTEAFF.

The rearrangement joins TRBV18 to TRBJ1-6; no clear D. Germline CDR1 KGHSH, CDR2 LQKENI. This CDR3 region has 14 residues. V dropped 2 bases and J dropped 10 bases, with 12 bases sitting between them. As DNA, the CDR3 is TGTGCCAGCTCACCAACGGAGACGGGCTCACCCCTCCACTTT. Translating it yields CASSPTETGSPLHF.

The V gene is TRBV10-3, the J gene TRBJ1-1; 7 nucleotides line up with TRBD1. Germline V CDR1 and CDR2: ENHRY, SYGVKD. The CDR3 loop spans 15 amino acids. V was pared by 0 bases and J by 1 base, with 2 bases of the junction left unmatched. CDR3: CAISESTGPNTEAFF. The CDR3 DNA follows: TGTGCCATCAGTGAGTCGACAGGGCCGAACACTGAAGCTTTCTTT.

This chain links TRBV10-1 with TRBJ2-1; 10 bases agree with TRBD2. The CDR3 contains 16 residues. V was pared by 4 bases and J by 5 bases, with 8 bases of the junction left unmatched. Looked up from germline, CDR1 is WNHNN and CDR2 is SYGVQD (reference sequence). This chain's CDR3 is CASSAASGRGHNEQFF. CDR3 nucleotides: TGCGCCAGCAGTGCGGCTAGCGGGAGAGGCCACAATGAGCAGTTCTTC.

The V gene is TRBV2, the J gene TRBJ1-3; D is undetermined. Germline CDR1 SNHLY, CDR2 FYNNEI. Trimming pared 7 bases from V and 4 bases from J, leaving 8 bases between. This CDR3 comprises 12 residues. The CDR3 loop reads CASTPGGNTIYF. The CDR3 nucleotides are TGTGCCAGCACCCCGGGGGGAAACACCATATATTTT.